A selection of T cell receptor beta chains follows, all from one sample in a study of T cell repertoires in cytomegalovirus infection. In TCRdb, the reads were re-called with MiXCR into one record per CDR3 protein. The repertoire has more than 140,000 distinct CDR3 sequences, roughly 6.5% of them found once; the top ten carry roughly 18%. The sample consisted of PBMCs. The receptors come from a human donor in good health (CMV status not recorded). Some clones in this sample may be carry-over from other donors' samples. CDR3s include the opening cysteine and the closing phenylalanine or tryptophan. D genes are given only for firm matches. Rows give clone size only sometimes, using once, few, many, or a class for an expanded clone.

clone size,J gene,D gene,V gene,CDR3 protein,CDR3 DNA
many,TRBJ1-1,NA,TRBV10-2,CASGPRKDMNTEAFF,TGCGCCAGCGGTCCCCGGAAGGACATGAACACTGAAGCTTTCTTT
few,TRBJ1-4,NA,TRBV28,CASSRPGVNEKLFF,TGTGCCAGCAGTCGCCCGGGTGTTAATGAAAAACTGTTTTTT
many,TRBJ1-1,NA,TRBV5-1,CASSRETSGPNTEAFF,TGCGCCAGCAGCCGAGAGACGAGCGGGCCGAACACTGAAGCTTTCTTT
NA,TRBJ2-1,NA,TRBV28,CASTLRGYYNEQFF,TGTGCCAGCACCCTGAGGGGCTACTACAATGAGCAGTTCTTC
many,TRBJ2-7,NA,TRBV4-3,CASSQVHRDRYEQYF,TGCGCCAGCAGCCAAGTACACAGGGACCGCTACGAGCAGTACTTC
few,TRBJ1-2,NA,TRBV7-9,CASSPGTAWGYTF,TGTGCCAGCAGCCCGGGGACGGCATGGGGCTACACCTTC
few,TRBJ2-1,TRBD2,TRBV19,CASSISGGRGSEQFF,TGTGCCAGTAGTATAAGCGGGGGCCGCGGAAGTGAGCAGTTCTTC
many,TRBJ1-1,NA,TRBV12-3/TRBV12-4,CASSSVLNTEAFF,TGTGCCAGCAGTTCAGTCCTGAACACTGAAGCTTTCTTT
many,TRBJ1-5,TRBD1,TRBV4-2,CASSQDRANQPQHF,TGTGCCAGCAGCCAGGACAGGGCCAATCAGCCCCAGCATTTT
many,TRBJ1-1,TRBD1,TRBV6-1,CASSHRGGNTEAFF,TGTGCCAGCAGTCACAGGGGGGGGAACACTGAAGCTTTCTTT
NA,TRBJ2-5,TRBD2,TRBV20-1,CSVWAGGAETQYF,TGCAGTGTTTGGGCGGGGGGGGCGGAGACCCAGTACTTC
many,TRBJ2-7,TRBD1,TRBV7-2,CASSPTGNYEQYF,TGTGCCAGCAGCCCGACAGGGAACTACGAGCAGTACTTC
few,TRBJ2-6,NA,TRBV19,CASSTGANVLTF,TGTGCCAGTAGTACTGGGGCCAACGTCCTGACTTTC
many,TRBJ1-3,NA,TRBV28,CASSSWGTSGNTIYF,TGTGCCAGCAGTTCTTGGGGGACTTCTGGAAACACCATATATTTT
many,TRBJ2-2,NA,TRBV11-2,CASSLVAGMVGELFF,TGTGCCAGCAGCTTAGTCGCAGGGATGGTCGGGGAGCTGTTTTTT
many,TRBJ1-5,TRBD1,TRBV7-2,CASSLGQGYTQPQHF,TGTGCCAGCAGCTTAGGACAGGGTTATACTCAGCCCCAGCATTTT
many,TRBJ1-3,NA,TRBV19,CASKKGRTGNTIYF,TGTGCCAGTAAGAAGGGGCGCACTGGAAACACCATATATTTT
many,TRBJ1-2,NA,TRBV7-2,CASSLAGRSYGYTF,TGTGCCAGCAGCTTAGCTGGCAGGTCCTATGGCTACACCTTC
NA,TRBJ2-2,TRBD1,TRBV28,CASSPHSTGPAGELFF,TGTGCCAGCAGTCCCCACTCGACAGGGCCGGCCGGGGAGCTGTTTTTT
many,TRBJ2-1,NA,TRBV20-1,CSARDLDLSGYNEQFF,TGCAGTGCTAGAGATCTGGATCTTAGCGGTTACAATGAGCAGTTCTTC
many,TRBJ2-1,NA,TRBV28,CASTTNRGNEQFF,TGTGCCAGCACCACCAACCGGGGCAATGAGCAGTTCTTC
NA,TRBJ1-2,NA,TRBV20-1,CSASVGGESVGYGYTF,TGCAGTGCTAGCGTAGGCGGGGAGAGTGTTGGGTATGGCTACACCTTC
many,TRBJ1-2,NA,TRBV7-8,CASSLDRVDYGYTF,TGTGCCAGCAGCTTAGACAGGGTGGACTATGGCTACACCTTC
many,TRBJ1-1,TRBD1,TRBV4-3,CASSHPQGNSFLNTEAFF,TGCGCCAGCAGCCACCCACAGGGGAACAGTTTCCTGAACACTGAAGCTTTCTTT
many,TRBJ1-3,NA,TRBV7-3,CASSLPDLYSGNTIYF,TGTGCCAGCAGCCTTCCGGACCTCTACTCTGGAAACACCATATATTTT
NA,TRBJ2-1,NA,TRBV27,CASRPRDSHTYNEQFF,TGTGCCAGCAGACCACGGGACTCGCACACTTACAATGAGCAGTTCTTC
many,TRBJ2-3,NA,TRBV12-3/TRBV12-4,CASSETGTPRSPDTQYF,TGTGCCAGCAGTGAAACCGGGACTCCGAGGTCTCCAGATACGCAGTATTTT
NA,TRBJ1-2,NA,TRBV7-4,CASSTDSYGYTF,TGTGCCAGCAGCACCGACAGCTATGGCTACACCTTC
many,TRBJ2-7,NA,TRBV2,CASTVADAYEQYF,TGTGCCAGCACTGTCGCAGACGCCTACGAGCAGTACTTC
once,TRBJ1-5,NA,TRBV9,CASSFRDNNQPQHF,TGTGCCAGCAGCTTCCGGGACAACAATCAGCCCCAGCATTTT
many,TRBJ1-2,NA,TRBV7-2,CASSSGTLYGYTF,TGTGCCAGCAGCTCCGGGACACTCTATGGCTACACCTTC
many,TRBJ1-2,NA,TRBV7-2,CASSFGQTTYGYTF,TGTGCCAGCAGCTTCGGACAGACTACCTATGGCTACACCTTC
few,TRBJ2-2,NA,TRBV19,CASTSTEARLLLPGELFF,TGTGCCAGTACCAGTACGGAGGCCCGACTGCTCTTACCCGGGGAGCTGTTTTTT
NA,TRBJ1-4,NA,TRBV7-9,CATSVRATNEKLFF,TGTGCCACCTCGGTGAGGGCAACTAATGAAAAACTGTTTTTT
few,TRBJ2-3,TRBD2,TRBV20-1,CSATSGATSTDTQYF,TGCAGTGCTACTAGCGGGGCGACTAGCACAGATACGCAGTATTTT